Sequencing of this T cell receptor beta chain was carried out in a study of blood T cell repertoires in COVID-19. Study-level information: Both acute and convalescent COVID-19 samples were obtained from the United States, Italy and Spain. T cells, B-cell-depleted T cells, or PBMCs supplied cDNA or gDNA.

Under the authors' procedure: The authors estimated nucleated cell counts from reference gene primer amplification. Assay used: immunoSEQ multiplex PCR; TCRdb lists only in-frame clones, some missing. The V and J calls and the clone size are those of that table, but D and trimming were determined from the DNA. The sample lists about 43,000 clones; roughly nine tenths were seen once. Germline CDR1 and CDR2: LNHDA and SQIVND (reference sequence). This CDR3 has 12 amino acids. V lost 6 bases and J lost 5, with 8 bases in between. The receptor was isolated from a human donor in a cohort sampled during active COVID-19. V gene TRBV19 combines with J gene TRBJ1-5; the D is unclear. The sequencing input was peripheral blood. CDR3 nucleotides: TGTGCCAGTAGATACCGAGATCAGCCCCAGCATTTT. Its translation: CASRYRDQPQHF.